This TCR beta chain was sequenced for a study of response to subunit inactivated influenza vaccine. Germline V gene sequence: CDR1 SGHKS, CDR2 YYEKEE (reference sequence). Trimming cost V 5 bases and J 3 bases; bases outside gene matches: 10. The CDR3 loop spans 15 amino acids. Regarding the study as a whole: T cells newly recruited by each seasonal influenza vaccination are few, the authors suggested.

TCRdb fed the RT-PCR reads into MiXCR, producing one record per CDR3 protein. The sample lists about 800,000 distinct CDR3 sequences, around 21% occurring once. With respect to this clonotype: What it binds is unknown.

The starting material was PBMCs from blood, obtained 5 to 6 days after vaccination. The V gene is TRBV5-5, the J gene TRBJ1-1; 7 nucleotides agree with TRBD1. The receptor was derived from a man in his forties or fifties who received an inactivated influenza vaccine. In DNA form, the CDR3 reads TGTGCCAGCAGTGTTCAGGGGGGGAGGGACACTGAAGCTTTCTTT. The encoded protein is CASSVQGGRDTEAFF.